What follows are 17 T cell receptor beta chains derived from one specimen sequenced in a study of blood T cell repertoires in COVID-19 (dated by TCRdb to 2020 to 2021). The library was made by the immunoSEQ multiplex PCR assay. TCRdb re-hosts the immuneACCESS table, in-frame sequences only. Its copies lack some clones; in the studies checked, an unresolved V gene accounts for under half of them, and the cause for the rest is not known. Within this sample are a few hundred thousand clones, with about 89% of them counted one time only. The ten most abundant clones make up 2% to 2.5% of the sample. The sample consisted of peripheral blood. The source of these receptors is a woman aged 45-60 years with acute or convalescent COVID-19.

This rearrangement joins TRBV2 to TRBJ2-3; TRBD2 matches 8 bases. The CDR3 has 17 residues. Germline values: CDR1 SNHLY, CDR2 FYNNEI. Unmatched junction bases numbered 8, after V lost 1 base and J lost 2 bases. CDR3 coding DNA: TGTGCCAGCAGTGAAGTTGGACTAGCCCTGCTCACAGATACGCAGTATTTT. Its translation is CASSEVGLALLTDTQYF.

The V gene is TRBV29-1, the J gene TRBJ1-2; perhaps TRBD1 as D (6 bases). The V gene lost 5 bases and the J gene lost 4 bases, with 20 bases spanning the gap. This CDR3 has 15 amino acids. Germline-derived CDR1 and CDR2 are SQVTM and ANQGSEA. CDR3 DNA: TGCAGCGTTCCCTCGACATCGACAGGATCCTATGGCTACACCTTC. It encodes CSVPSTSTGSYGYTF.

This clone was found once. The gene calls are TRBV25-1 and TRBJ2-4; D is unresolved. V was cut by 2 bases and J by 1 base, with 9 bases left in between. The CDR3 loop spans 15 amino acids. Germline CDR1 MGHDK, CDR2 SYGVNS. The CDR3: CASSEGSSAKNIQYF. CDR3 DNA: TGTGCCAGCAGTGAAGGTAGCTCGGCCAAAAACATTCAGTACTTC.

This rearrangement joins TRBV19 to TRBJ1-2; TRBD1 matches at 8 bases. The germline CDR1 and CDR2 sequences are LNHDA and SQIVND (reference sequence). The CDR3 runs 14 residues. Germline trimming cut 4 bases from V and 6 bases from J; bases unmatched to any gene: 7. CDR3 nucleotide sequence: TGTGCCAGTAGTACCTTCCAGGGGGCGCATGGCTACACCTTC. This gives the protein CASSTFQGAHGYTF.

The chain employs TRBV18 and TRBJ1-1; TRBD1 is a possible D gene (5 bases). The CDR3 loop spans 16 amino acids. V was pared by 2 bases and J by 0 bases, with 13 bases between. Germline CDR1 and CDR2: KGHSH and LQKENI. The chain's CDR3 is CASSPGGPGLNTEAFF. CDR3 nucleotides: TGTGCCAGCTCACCAGGAGGGCCGGGACTGAACACTGAAGCTTTCTTT.

The chain is built from TRBV15 and TRBJ1-2; D not resolved. The CDR3 is made up of 17 amino acids. The germline V gene encodes CDR1 LNHNV and CDR2 YYDKDF (reference sequence). Trimming left V 3 bases short and J 6 bases short, with 23 bases between. The CDR3 DNA reads TGTGCCACCAGCAGGGTGCCAGAGGAGATCGGTCCGGATGGCTACACCTTC. Its translation is CATSRVPEEIGPDGYTF.

The chain couples TRBV27 to TRBJ1-2; 9 bases are shared with TRBD1. The V segment lost 5 bases and the J segment 8 bases; nucleotides outside the gene matches: 6. CDR1 is MNHEY, CDR2 SMNVEV, per germline (reference sequence). The CDR3 extends over 13 amino acids. The CDR3 spells CASSPTGGRGYTF. Here the CDR3 DNA reads TGTGCCAGCAGTCCCACAGGGGGCAGGGGCTACACCTTC.

The V gene is TRBV19, the J gene TRBJ1-3, with D perhaps TRBD1 (5 bases). CDR1 and CDR2 from the germline V gene are LNHDA and SQIVND (reference sequence). This CDR3 has 14 amino acids. Trimming took 7 bases from V and 4 from J, leaving 14 bases between them. In nucleotides, the CDR3 is TGTGCCAGTACGGTGGGACTCGCCGGAAACACCATATATTTT. It specifies CASTVGLAGNTIYF.

This sequence joins TRBV27 and TRBJ1-2, with a weak D call TRBD1 (5 bases). Trimming shortened V by 3 bases and J by 8 bases, and 13 bases separated the two germline ends. The CDR3 spans 13 residues. The germline V gene encodes CDR1 MNHEY and CDR2 SMNVEV (reference sequence). The CDR3 nucleotides read TGTGCCAGCAGTTTCGGGGGGAGTGGCGGCTACACCTTC. Encoded protein: CASSFGGSGGYTF.

The chain is built from TRBV9 and TRBJ2-3; possibly TRBD1 for D (5 bases). This CDR3 is built from 14 residues. The ends were cut back, 1 base at V and 4 bases at J, with 10 bases in the middle. From germline, CDR1 is SGDLS and CDR2 YYNGEE. CDR3 region: CASSVYQGPDTQYF. CDR3 bases: TGTGCCAGCAGCGTATACCAGGGCCCAGATACGCAGTATTTT.

The chain uses TRBV6-5 and TRBJ2-1; 9 positions match TRBD2. The V and J ends lost 7 bases and 6 bases, in that order; junction bases with no gene match: 10. The CDR3 runs to 15 residues. Germline V CDR1 and CDR2: MNHEY, SVGAGI. CDR3 coding DNA: TGTGCCAGCACCCCTGGGCATAGCGGGAGCAATGAGCAGTTCTTC. It yields the protein CASTPGHSGSNEQFF.

The chain uses TRBV20-1 and TRBJ1-5, with D possibly TRBD1 on 5 matching bases. The germline V gene encodes CDR1 DFQATT and CDR2 SNEGSKA (reference sequence). The length of the CDR3 is 14 residues. The V end was cut by 3 bases, the J end by 6 bases, with 15 bases between. CDR3 bases: TGCAGTGCTAGTCGCCAGGGCCTCGGTCAGCCCCAGCATTTT. This gives the protein CSASRQGLGQPQHF.

V and J are TRBV2 and TRBJ1-1, with TRBD1 matching 8 bases. V was clipped by 7 bases and J by 3 bases; unmatched bases: 4. There are 13 residues in the CDR3. The germline gives CDR1 SNHLY, CDR2 FYNNEI. The CDR3 DNA sequence: TGTGCCAGCACAGGGGGCAGGGACACTGAAGCTTTCTTT. The encoded protein is CASTGGRDTEAFF.

CDR3 DNA sequence: TGTGCCAGTAGCCCCCCCAAGACATTGAACACTGAAGCTTTCTTT. This sequence encodes CASSPPKTLNTEAFF. This sequence joins TRBV19 and TRBJ1-1, with D hard to call. The CDR3 loop spans 15 amino acids. Between the trimmed V and J ends, which lost 6 bases and 0 bases, there was a span of 14 bases. Germline V gene sequence: CDR1 LNHDA, CDR2 SQIVND (reference sequence).

J is TRBJ2-7 and V is TRBV4-1; D is undetermined. CDR1 is MGHRA and CDR2 is YSYEKL in the germline V gene. V lost 1 base, J lost 2 bases, and 18 bases lay in between. The CDR3 sequence is 17 residues long. The CDR3 DNA reads as TGCGCCAGCAGCCAAGGCCCCCCGGTTGACTCCACCTACGAGCAGTACTTC. Its translation is CASSQGPPVDSTYEQYF.

The chain carries TRBV2 and TRBJ1-2, with a possible D match to TRBD1 (6 bases). With 5 bases removed from V and 6 bases from J, the gap between germline ends came to 10 bases. Germline CDR1 SNHLY, CDR2 FYNNEI. This CDR3 is built from 12 residues. CDR3: CASSPGQNGYTF. CDR3 bases: TGTGCCAGCAGTCCCGGACAGAATGGCTACACCTTC.

This clone was observed a handful of times. The chain has TRBV5-1 and TRBJ1-1; D is unclear. The germline CDR1 and CDR2 sequences are SGHRS and YFSETQ. Deletions cut 0 bases from V and 4 bases from J, with 16 bases between. The CDR3 is made up of 16 amino acids. CDR3 sequence: CASSLVSVLGGTEAFF. For the CDR3, the DNA is TGCGCCAGCAGCTTGGTTTCGGTATTGGGAGGCACTGAAGCTTTCTTT.